This T cell receptor (beta chain) was identified in a study of CD8 T cells in Susac syndrome. The RNA input was roughly 0.45 to 1 ug, and it was reverse transcribed with random hexamers. One entry per CDR3 protein results from TCRdb running MiXCR on the immunoSEQ multiplex PCR reads. The profile shows 150,000 to 200,000 distinct CDR3 sequences, 93% of them singletons. The sample comprised CD4+ T cells from PBMCs. This TCR was sampled from a human donor in good health.

The CDR3 spells CASSQGVGQSSYEQYF. The DNA of the CDR3 is TGCGCCAGCAGCCAAGGGGTCGGGCAGAGCTCCTACGAGCAGTACTTC. The chain uses TRBV4-1 and TRBJ2-7; D is ambiguous. The CDR3 contains 16 residues. Germline V gene sequence: CDR1 MGHRA, CDR2 YSYEKL. With 1 base removed from V and 0 bases from J, the gap between germline ends came to 13 bases.